This entry describes one T cell receptor beta chain. Its antigen is unknown. The data belong to a study of CD8+ T cells in alopecia areata. Across the study: At a dose of 5 to 10 mg twice daily, oral tofacitinib was given to treated patients. Patients remained on tofacitinib for 6 to 18 months and then went 6 months without it.

Reverse transcribed after extraction, RNA yielded cDNA as the sequencing template. This table comes from immunoSEQ multiplex PCR, and its TCRdb copy is limited to in-frame clones, with some not included. The sample holds almost 250,000 clones, roughly two thirds seen once. There are 15 residues in the CDR3. The V and J ends lost 1 base and 4 bases, in that order; junction bases with no gene match: 6. CDR1 SEHNR and CDR2 FQNEAQ come from the germline V gene (reference sequence). Study findings and constraints: Normal-skin resident alphabeta T cells also appear among scalp sample sequences.

This sample comprised CD4+ T cells sorted from blood, obtained at week 0. This receptor was identified in a human donor with alopecia areata. The chain links TRBV7-9 to TRBJ2-7, with 8 nucleotides matching TRBD1. The CDR3 DNA sequence: TGTGCCAGCAGCTTAGGGACAGGGCTTCCTTACGAGCAGTACTTC. Protein product: CASSLGTGLPYEQYF.